Listed here are 8 T cell receptor beta chains from one sample, sequenced in a study of glioma-infiltrating T cells after dendritic cell vaccination. Time point denoted: after dendritic cell vaccination, including at tumor progression/relapse. Only in-frame clones appear in the TCRdb table, and some are missing; sequencing was by immunoSEQ multiplex PCR. The sample lists approximately 91,000 clones; approximately 78% were seen once. The sample in question was blood, obtained after dendritic cell vaccination. The receptors stem from a human donor with glioblastoma.

This chain uses TRBV2 with TRBJ1-5; D gene ambiguous. The V end was cut by 4 bases, the J end by 7 bases, with 11 bases between. This CDR3 is 13 amino acids long. The germline gives CDR1 SNHLY, CDR2 FYNNEI. CDR3 bases: TGTGCCAGCAGTGCGGGGTTGGGGCAGCCCCAGCATTTT. Its protein is CASSAGLGQPQHF.

This clone was observed once. The gene calls are TRBV5-1 and TRBJ2-2; the D gene is possibly TRBD1 (5 bases). Trimming took off 1 base at V and 3 bases at J, with 10 bases between the two ends. This CDR3 has 15 amino acids. The germline CDR1 and CDR2 sequences are SGHRS and YFSETQ. The CDR3 region is CASSLLGVYTGELFF. CDR3 nucleotide sequence: TGCGCCAGCAGCTTGTTAGGGGTTTACACCGGGGAGCTGTTTTTT.

This clone was observed once. This sequence joins TRBV5-1 and TRBJ2-1; 14 nucleotides align to TRBD2. The CDR3 loop spans 15 amino acids. Germline V lookup: CDR1 SGHRS, CDR2 YFSETQ. V gave up 0 bases and J gave up 8 bases; unmatched junction bases: 1. CDR3 loop: CASSLGTSGGYEQFF. CDR3 in DNA: TGCGCCAGCAGCTTGGGGACTAGCGGGGGGTATGAGCAGTTCTTC.

This chain joins TRBV25-1 and TRBJ2-2; 10 positions agree with TRBD2. CDR3 length: 14 amino acids. The germline CDR1 and CDR2 sequences are MGHDK and SYGVNS. The trim removed 4 bases at V and 6 bases at J, leaving 2 bases unmatched. The CDR3 spells CASSGAGGAGELFF. The CDR3 nucleotides are TGTGCCAGCAGTGGAGCGGGAGGGGCCGGGGAGCTGTTTTTT.

This clone was seen more than once but under ten times. The chain joins TRBV7-2 to TRBJ1-1; D gene unclear. The V end lost 9 bases, the J end lost 3 bases, and 17 bases lay between the germline ends. Germline assignment: CDR1 SGHTA and CDR2 FQGNSA. This CDR3 is built from 14 residues. Here the CDR3 reads CASGKRGLDTEAFF. The CDR3 DNA reads TGTGCCAGTGGGAAGCGAGGGTTGGACACTGAAGCTTTCTTT.

This chain joins TRBV5-1 and TRBJ2-2, with D possibly TRBD1 on 6 matching bases. The germline gives CDR1 SGHRS, CDR2 YFSETQ. The CDR3 spans 13 residues. V was pared by 4 bases and J by 7 bases, with 11 bases between. DNA for the CDR3: TGCGCCAGCAGCACCCAGGGGCACGGGGAGCTGTTTTTT. Residues: CASSTQGHGELFF. The full variable domain, its missing parts supplied by reference TRBV5-1 and TRBJ2-2, is KAGVTQTPRYLIKTRGQQVTLSCSPISGHRSVSWYQQTPGQGLQFLFEYFSETQRNKGNFPGRFSGRQFSNSRSEMNVSTLELGDSALYLCASSTQGHGELFFGEGSRLTVL.

A single count supports this clone. The chain combines TRBV2 with TRBJ2-2, with a weak D call TRBD2 (5 bases). Per the germline V gene, CDR1 is SNHLY and CDR2 is FYNNEI. The length of the CDR3 is 14 residues. Trimming took 6 bases from V and 5 from J, leaving 13 bases between them. The CDR3 DNA sequence: TGTGCCAGCAGAACGAGGGCTCAAACCGGGGAGCTGTTTTTT. This encodes CASRTRAQTGELFF.

V is TRBV6-5 and J is TRBJ2-3; tentatively, D is TRBD2 (5 bases). The CDR3 extends over 15 amino acids. Germline V gene lookup returns CDR1 MNHEY and CDR2 SVGAGI. Trimming stripped 5 bases from V and 8 bases from J, with 20 bases between. The CDR3 bases are TGTGCCAGCAGTCAACCCGGACTTGCTGGGGTTACGCAGTATTTT. Translation: CASSQPGLAGVTQYF.